The T cell receptor beta chain described here comes from a study of long-term antiretroviral therapy in people with HIV. Study findings and constraints: Even long-term ART left TRB diversity below transplant donor controls, despite gains. Control repertoires displayed wider CDR3 length ranges than the HIV repertoires. Repertoire composition at all time points was dominated by clones that had expanded before ART.

In regard to this clone: Its target is not known.

Running of the v3.0 immunoSEQ assay took place at survey level. Assay used: immunoSEQ multiplex PCR; TCRdb lists only in-frame clones, some missing. The sample records 5,000 to 7,500 clones, roughly 85% being singletons. The sample here was unsorted PBMCs, taken 3.7 years after starting antiretroviral therapy. The receptor comes from a woman in her forties or fifties with HIV.

CDR3 bases: TGTGCCAGCAGCTTAGATCGTATCCGCTACCCATCTAGGGAGCAGTACTTC. Amino acid sequence: CASSLDRIRYPSREQYF. V gene TRBV11-2 combines with J gene TRBJ2-7; D unclear. Trimming removed 0 bases at V and 7 bases at J, with 22 bases between. This CDR3 spans 17 amino acids. Germline V gives CDR1 SGHAT, CDR2 FQNNGV.